The TCR beta chain under discussion was sequenced for a study of tumor-infiltrating lymphocytes in primary liver carcinoma. Study information: Men and women, 30 to 69 years of age, made up the patients. Whole-study results and caveats: The top-250-clone fraction was significantly higher in tumors than in blood (p = 0.039). Pairs of tumor regions overlapped more than tumor-adjacent and tumor-blood pairs did. Because the samples were bulk unsorted, the study did not compare CD4+ and CD8+ repertoires.

cDNA specific to TCR beta was made from 500 ng of total RNA, with a constant-region primer employed for priming. Three nested multiplex PCR rounds, a slightly modified ARM-PCR method, built the TCR beta libraries. PCR rounds one and two used TRBV1-TRBV30 forward primers with a C-beta reverse primer for approximately 10 cycles each. A single record per CDR3 protein comes from TCRdb applying MiXCR to the multiplex PCR reads. The table has approximately 340,000 distinct CDR3 sequences, approximately 65% seen once. This clonotype was counted many times. What it recognizes is unknown. Germline DNA was also extracted, and blood RNA was taken from unsorted whole blood. CDR3 length equals 16 residues. V was shortened by 4 bases and J by 0 bases, with 13 bases between the two germline ends. In germline, CDR1 is SGHAT, CDR2 FQNNGV.

The sequencing input was peripheral blood. The source of this sequence is a man aged 35-49 years with primary liver carcinoma and hepatitis B virus infection. The chain has TRBV11-2 and TRBJ2-4; D tentatively fits TRBD1 or TRBD2 (5 bases each). The CDR3 protein is CASSWGPGLAKNIQYF. DNA of the CDR3: TGTGCCAGCAGCTGGGGACCAGGGCTAGCCAAAAACATTCAGTACTTC.